Listed below are T cell receptor beta chains from one sample, sequenced in a study of cytomegalovirus exposure and HLA in healthy donors. Profiling relied on immunoSEQ multiplex PCR, and the TCRdb table lists in-frame clones only, not all of them. This table has roughly 160,000 clones, around four fifths appearing once. The specimen was PBMCs. All receptors derive from a man younger than 40 in good health and CMV-seronegative. CDR3s include the opening cysteine and the closing phenylalanine or tryptophan. A D gene is named only where the DNA matches it firmly. Part of the rows lack a size; the others show once, few, many or a class for expanded clones.

V,J,D,size,DNA,CDR3
TRBV5-1,TRBJ2-3,TRBD2,.,TGCGCCAGCAGCTTTCTTGGGGGAGGGAGCACAGATACGCAGTATTTT,CASSFLGGGSTDTQYF
TRBV2,TRBJ2-3,.,.,TGTGCCAGCAGTGAAACGGGAACAGATACGCAGTATTTT,CASSETGTDTQYF
TRBV28,TRBJ2-3,.,.,TGTGCCAGCAGTTTAGACCCGGACTACACAGATACGCAGTATTTT,CASSLDPDYTDTQYF
TRBV28,TRBJ1-6,.,.,TGTGCCAGCAGTTCAGGACATTACAGCCTCCACTTT,CASSSGHYSLHF
TRBV7-2,TRBJ2-7,TRBD1,.,TGTGCCAGCAGCTTAGAGTTCGGGGCAGGGGGCGCGGGGGAGCAGTACTTC,CASSLEFGAGGAGEQYF
TRBV4-1,TRBJ1-4,.,once,TGCGCCAGCAGCCAGTGGCAGGGCGGCCCTGGAAAACTGTTTTTT,CASSQWQGGPGKLFF
TRBV28,TRBJ2-2,.,.,TGTGCCAGCAGTTTAGGAGGGTCCGGCGGGGAGCTGTTTTTT,CASSLGGSGGELFF
TRBV25-1,TRBJ2-7,.,.,TGTGCCAGCAGTGAAGTCGGCAGGACCTACGAGCAGTACTTC,CASSEVGRTYEQYF
TRBV30,TRBJ2-7,.,.,TGTGCCTGGAGTGTGAGATTATCCTACGAGCAGTACTTC,CAWSVRLSYEQYF
TRBV19,TRBJ1-4,.,.,TGTGCCAGTAGACCCCCTAGGGGCGCAGGGGAAAAACTGTTTTTT,CASRPPRGAGEKLFF
TRBV2,TRBJ1-6,.,.,TGTGCCAGCAATATGGGGGGGCGCGTTGGGTCACCCCTCCACTTT,CASNMGGRVGSPLHF
TRBV6-5,TRBJ1-1,.,.,TGTGCCAGCAGTACCGACAGGCGCGGCACTGAAGCTTTCTTT,CASSTDRRGTEAFF
TRBV19,TRBJ1-5,.,.,TGTGCCAGTAGTATTACAGCCCATAGCAATCAGCCCCAGCATTTT,CASSITAHSNQPQHF
TRBV7-6,TRBJ2-7,TRBD1,.,TGTGCCAGCAGCTTAGAACAGGGGTACGAGCAGTACTTC,CASSLEQGYEQYF
TRBV4-2,TRBJ2-3,.,.,TGTGCCAGCAGCCAGGGAGTGAAAGATACGCAGTATTTT,CASSQGVKDTQYF
TRBV27,TRBJ1-2,.,.,TGTGCCAGCAGTTTAGGTCCAGGGAACTATGGCTACACCTTC,CASSLGPGNYGYTF
TRBV5-1,TRBJ2-6,TRBD1,.,TGCGCCAGCACCGGACAGGGGGCGTCGAGCTCTGGAGCCAACGTCCTGACTTTC,CASTGQGASSSGANVLTF
TRBV19,TRBJ1-5,.,.,TGTGCCAGTAGTATAAAGGGGCAAGTATTTCAGCCCCAGCATTTT,CASSIKGQVFQPQHF
TRBV19,TRBJ2-7,TRBD1,.,TGTGCCAGTAGTATCGGGACAGGGACCTACGAGCAGTGCTTC,CASSIGTGTYEQCF
TRBV7-2,TRBJ2-2,.,few,TGTGCCAGCAGCTTAGTATTTCAGTACGGACATAGCGGGGAGCTGTTTTTT,CASSLVFQYGHSGELFF
TRBV4-3,TRBJ2-3,TRBD1,.,TGCGCCAGCAGCCAAGGGGCGACAGGGGTTACAGATACGCAGTATTTT,CASSQGATGVTDTQYF
TRBV5-1,TRBJ1-2,.,few,TGCGCCAGCAGCTTGCAGGCAGACTATGGCTACACCTTC,CASSLQADYGYTF
TRBV28,TRBJ2-7,TRBD2,.,TGTGCCAGCAGTTCCACTAGCGGGAGGCACTACGAGCAGTACTTC,CASSSTSGRHYEQYF